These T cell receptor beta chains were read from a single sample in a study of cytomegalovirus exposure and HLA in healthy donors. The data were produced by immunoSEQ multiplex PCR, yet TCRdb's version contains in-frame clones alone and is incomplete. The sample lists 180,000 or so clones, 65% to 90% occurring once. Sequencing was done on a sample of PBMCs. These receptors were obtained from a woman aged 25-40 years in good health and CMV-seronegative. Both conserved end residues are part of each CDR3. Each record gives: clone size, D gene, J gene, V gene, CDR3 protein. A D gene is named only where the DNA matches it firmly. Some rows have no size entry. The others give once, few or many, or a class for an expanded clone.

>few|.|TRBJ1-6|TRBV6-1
CASSEAKEVPLHF
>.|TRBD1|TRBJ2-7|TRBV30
CAWSAIGGMDEQYF
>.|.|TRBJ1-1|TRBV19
CASSAVIMDTEAFF
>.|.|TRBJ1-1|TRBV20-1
CRPRENTEAFF
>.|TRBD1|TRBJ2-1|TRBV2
CARRQGYNEQFF
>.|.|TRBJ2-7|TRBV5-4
CASSRTRGEQYF
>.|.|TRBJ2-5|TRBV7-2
CASFGGFGIQETQYF
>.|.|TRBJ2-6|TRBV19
CATVDRYSGANVLTF
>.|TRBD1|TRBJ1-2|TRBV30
CAWSISGQVTTYGYTF
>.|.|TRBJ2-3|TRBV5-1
CASRSTGRTDTQYF
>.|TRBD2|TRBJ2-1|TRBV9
CASSVAPSGMQFF
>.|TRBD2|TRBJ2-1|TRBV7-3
CASSSEGTSHNEQFF
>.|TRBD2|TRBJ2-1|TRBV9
CASSLAGAGGLGEQFF
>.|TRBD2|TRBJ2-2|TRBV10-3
CAISESGGGTNTGELFF
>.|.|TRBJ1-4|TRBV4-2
CASSPALASKREKLFF
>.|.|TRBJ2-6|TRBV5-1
CASRAGLPSGANVLTF
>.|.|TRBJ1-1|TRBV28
CASSSPPGTTEAFF
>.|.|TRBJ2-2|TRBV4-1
CASSPRTAQNTGELFF
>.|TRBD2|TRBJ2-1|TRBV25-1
CASSELKPSGDPYNEQFF
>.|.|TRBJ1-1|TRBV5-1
CASSAQGPTEAFF
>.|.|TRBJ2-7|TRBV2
CASSERDGFFYEQYF
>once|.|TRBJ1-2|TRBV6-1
CASSEPYYGYTF
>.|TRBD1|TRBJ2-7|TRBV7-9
CASSLNPTTGGRDEQYF
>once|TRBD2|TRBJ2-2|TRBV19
CASSILAGENTGELFF
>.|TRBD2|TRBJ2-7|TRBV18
CASSRLAGGQDEQYF
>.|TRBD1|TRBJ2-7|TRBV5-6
CASSSGFGTGGYEQYF
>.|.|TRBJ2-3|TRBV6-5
CASSYSASDTDTQYF
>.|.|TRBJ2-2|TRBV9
CASSGPRGAANTGELFF
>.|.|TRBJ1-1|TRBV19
CASSIGGSNTEAFF
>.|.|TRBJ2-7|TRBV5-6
CASTLRPGSYEQYF
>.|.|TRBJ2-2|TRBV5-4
CASSLVGTGELFF
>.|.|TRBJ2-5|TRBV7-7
CASSLAGTGSETQYF
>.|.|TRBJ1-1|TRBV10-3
CAISSQGNEAFF
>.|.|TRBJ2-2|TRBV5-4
CASSGGGGELFF
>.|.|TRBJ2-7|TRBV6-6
CASSYEERRYEQYF
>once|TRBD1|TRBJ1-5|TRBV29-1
CSVVTGGNQPQHF
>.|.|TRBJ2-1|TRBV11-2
CASSVTRDAHEQFF
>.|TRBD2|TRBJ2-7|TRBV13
CASSPGGGIAYEQYF
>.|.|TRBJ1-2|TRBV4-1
CASSQARRNYGYTF
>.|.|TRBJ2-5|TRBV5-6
CASSLARGETQYF
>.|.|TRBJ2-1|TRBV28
CASMAGPQHLNEQFF
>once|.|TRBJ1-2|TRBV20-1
CTTGGNYGYTF
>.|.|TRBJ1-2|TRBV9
CASSVATGSRYTF
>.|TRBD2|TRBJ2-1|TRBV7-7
CASSSSGGAANEQFF
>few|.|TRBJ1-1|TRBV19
CASSTFNQANTEAFF
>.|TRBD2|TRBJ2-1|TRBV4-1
CASSRIAGYNEQFF
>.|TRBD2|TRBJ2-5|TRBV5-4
CASSTSGGEETQYF
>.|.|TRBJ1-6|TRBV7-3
CASSLIGHLKPSSYNSPLHF
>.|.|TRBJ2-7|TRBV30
CAWSWRREQYF
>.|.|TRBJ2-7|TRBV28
CASREPGVEQYF
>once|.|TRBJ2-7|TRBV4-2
CASSLTEGEQYF
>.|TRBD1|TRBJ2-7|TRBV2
CASSEARGSDEQYF
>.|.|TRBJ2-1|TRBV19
CASSMGGSYNEQFF
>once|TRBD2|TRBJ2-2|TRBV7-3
CASSFGTRWGVGELFF